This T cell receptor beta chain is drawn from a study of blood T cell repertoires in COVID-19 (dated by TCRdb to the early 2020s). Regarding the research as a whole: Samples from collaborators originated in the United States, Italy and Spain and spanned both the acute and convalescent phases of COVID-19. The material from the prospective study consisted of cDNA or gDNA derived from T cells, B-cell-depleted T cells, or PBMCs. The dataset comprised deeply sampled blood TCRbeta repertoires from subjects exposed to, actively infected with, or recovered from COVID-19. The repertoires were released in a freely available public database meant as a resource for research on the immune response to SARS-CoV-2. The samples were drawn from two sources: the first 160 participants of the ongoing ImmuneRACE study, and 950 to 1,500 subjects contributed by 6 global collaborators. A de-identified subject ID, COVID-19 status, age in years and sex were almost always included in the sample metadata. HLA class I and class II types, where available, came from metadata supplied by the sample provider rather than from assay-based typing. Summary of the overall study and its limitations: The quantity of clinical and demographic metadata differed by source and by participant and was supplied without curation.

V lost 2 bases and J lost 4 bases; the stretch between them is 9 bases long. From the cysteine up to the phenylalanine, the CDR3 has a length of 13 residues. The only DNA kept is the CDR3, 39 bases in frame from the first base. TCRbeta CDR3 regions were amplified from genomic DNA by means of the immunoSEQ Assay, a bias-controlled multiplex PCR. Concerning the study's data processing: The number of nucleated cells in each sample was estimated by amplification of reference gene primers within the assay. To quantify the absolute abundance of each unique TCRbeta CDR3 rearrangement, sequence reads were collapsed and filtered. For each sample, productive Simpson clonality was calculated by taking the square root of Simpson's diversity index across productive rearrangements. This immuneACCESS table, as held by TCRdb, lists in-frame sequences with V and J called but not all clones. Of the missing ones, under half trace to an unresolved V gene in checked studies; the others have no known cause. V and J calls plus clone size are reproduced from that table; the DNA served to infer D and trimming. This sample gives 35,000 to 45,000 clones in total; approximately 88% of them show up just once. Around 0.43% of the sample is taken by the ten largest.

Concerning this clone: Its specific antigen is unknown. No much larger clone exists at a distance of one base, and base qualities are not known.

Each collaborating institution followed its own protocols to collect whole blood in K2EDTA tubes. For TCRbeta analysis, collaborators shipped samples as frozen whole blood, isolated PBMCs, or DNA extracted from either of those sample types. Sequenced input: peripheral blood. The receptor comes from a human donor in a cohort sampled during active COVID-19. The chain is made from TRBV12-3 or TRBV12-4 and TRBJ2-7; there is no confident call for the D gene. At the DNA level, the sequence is TGTGCCAGCAGTTTAAGTGCGATTTACGAGCAGTACTTC. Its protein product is CASSLSAIYEQYF.